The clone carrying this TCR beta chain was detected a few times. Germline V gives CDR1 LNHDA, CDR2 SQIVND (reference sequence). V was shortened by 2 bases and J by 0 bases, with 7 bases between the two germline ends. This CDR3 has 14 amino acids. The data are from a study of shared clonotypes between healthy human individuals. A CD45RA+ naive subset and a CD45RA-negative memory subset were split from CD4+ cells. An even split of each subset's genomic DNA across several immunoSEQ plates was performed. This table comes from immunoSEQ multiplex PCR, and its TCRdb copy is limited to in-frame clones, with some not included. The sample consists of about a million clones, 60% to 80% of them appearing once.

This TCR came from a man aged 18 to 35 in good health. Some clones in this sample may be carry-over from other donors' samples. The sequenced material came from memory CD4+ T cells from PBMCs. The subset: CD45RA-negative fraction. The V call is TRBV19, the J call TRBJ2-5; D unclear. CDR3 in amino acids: CASSISLYQETQYF. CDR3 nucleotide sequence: TGTGCCAGTAGTATATCCCTGTACCAAGAGACCCAGTACTTC.